This T cell receptor (beta chain) was sequenced for a study of cytomegalovirus exposure and HLA in healthy donors (dated by TCRdb to 2015 to 2018). Context from the whole study: A later analysis indicated that the 90 to 150 validation repertoires were generated on the platform also employed for the approximately 670 repertoires of the first cohort. The study was designed to test whether signatures of past pathogen exposure could be identified by cataloging public T cell receptors. The study combined high-throughput TCR immunosequencing, statistical association of individual TCRs with disease status, and machine learning to predict cytomegalovirus infection status. A separate validation cohort of approximately 120 different subjects was used in addition to the approximately 700-subject first cohort.

The donors were included in the validation cohort of roughly 120 subjects, a group kept apart from the approximately 670-subject first cohort. Comment on this clone: The antigen it binds to is not known. Base qualities are not provided; no much larger clone lies one nucleotide away.

General findings and caveats noted by the study authors: The study listed 164 TCR beta chains as associated with cytomegalovirus. The authors suggested that the approach could potentially be generalized to other disease states and immunological phenotypes. In vitro tests confirmed that a few of the cytomegalovirus-associated TCR beta chains recognize cytomegalovirus antigens. All 130 or so repertoires were used to score co-occurrence in the validation cohort in a later analysis, because that analysis had no HLA typing for the cohort. Most TCR sequences were observed very rarely across donors, whereas some public TCRs were present in many individuals. Of the cluster scores, around 95% were above 0 in a later analysis, which found that TCRs clustered in the first cohort also tended to co-occur in the 90 to 150 validation repertoires. The classifier was reported to diagnose cytomegalovirus status with high specificity and sensitivity in both the original cohort and the validation cohort.

Trimming accounts for 6 bases at V and 11 bases at J, while the number of junction bases matched to no gene is 6. In the germline V gene (reference sequence), CDR1 corresponds to SEHNR and CDR2 to FQNEAQ. Spanning cysteine to phenylalanine, the CDR3 consists of 12 amino acids. CDR3 DNA only is kept here, 36 bases in frame from base 1. Receptor amplification or capture employed the immunoSEQ multiplex PCR assay. The study's processing was this. A statistical classification framework was built for diagnosing cytomegalovirus status from the catalog of TCR beta chain sequences. TCRdb's version of the immuneACCESS table is confined to in-frame rearrangements and falls short of the full clone set. An unresolved V gene accounts for under half of the shortfall where checked; the remainder is of unknown origin. Clonal size and the V and J genes are those of that table, whereas D and trimming came from the DNA. The sample contains 60,000 to 75,000 clones, more than 85% of them found a single time. Of the sample, about 6.5% is held by the ten largest clones.

This TCR derives from a woman under 30 in good health and CMV-seropositive. Material for sequencing was PBMCs. The sequence is built from TRBV7-9 and TRBJ1-4, with 7 bases in between that match TRBD1. The DNA sequence is given as TGTGCCAGCAGTCGACAGGGAGAGAAACTGTTTTTT. It translates as CASSRQGEKLFF.